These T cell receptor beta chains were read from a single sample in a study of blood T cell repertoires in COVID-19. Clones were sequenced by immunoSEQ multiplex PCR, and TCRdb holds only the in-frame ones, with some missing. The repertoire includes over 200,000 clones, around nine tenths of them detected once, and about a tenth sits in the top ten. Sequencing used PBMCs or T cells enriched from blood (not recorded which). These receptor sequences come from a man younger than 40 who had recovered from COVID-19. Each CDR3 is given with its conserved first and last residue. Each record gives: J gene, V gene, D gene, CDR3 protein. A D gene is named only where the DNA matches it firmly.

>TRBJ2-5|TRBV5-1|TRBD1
CASSQRQGQETQYF
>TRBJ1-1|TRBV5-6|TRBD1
CASSNGRGPFF
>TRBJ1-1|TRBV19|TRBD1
CASSWGQMNTEAFF
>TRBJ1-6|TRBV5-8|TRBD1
CASSLGDRGRNSPLHF
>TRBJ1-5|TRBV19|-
CASSISTIRDQPQHF
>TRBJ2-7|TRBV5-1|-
CASSSSRGPFDEQYF
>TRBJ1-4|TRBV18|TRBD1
CASSPGQNEKLFF
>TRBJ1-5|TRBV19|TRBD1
CASSPWTGRSNQPQHF
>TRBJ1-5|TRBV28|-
CASRPRSGIYNQPQHF
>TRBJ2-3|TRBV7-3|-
CASSFGGAADTQYF
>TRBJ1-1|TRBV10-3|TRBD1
CAISLDRVNTEAFF
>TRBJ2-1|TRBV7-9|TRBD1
CASSLGDSITNEQFF
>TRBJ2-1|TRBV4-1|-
CASRPGLAALTRSYNEQFF
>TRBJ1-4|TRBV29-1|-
CSTQGPDEKLFF
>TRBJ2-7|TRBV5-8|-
CASSRVGGVFSYEQYF
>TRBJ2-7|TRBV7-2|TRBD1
CASSGRGQAHYEQYF
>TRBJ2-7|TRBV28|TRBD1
CASSLFRGRGYEQYF
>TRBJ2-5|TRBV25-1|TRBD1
CASQGQYKETQYF
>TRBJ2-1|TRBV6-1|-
CASSEGSHNEQFF
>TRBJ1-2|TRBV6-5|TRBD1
CASSFLQGADYGYTF
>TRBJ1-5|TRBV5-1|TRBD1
CASSPVQGADQPQHF
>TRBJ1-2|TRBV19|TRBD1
CATHKERQGTVYGYTF
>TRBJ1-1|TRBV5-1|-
CASSYTGDTEAFF
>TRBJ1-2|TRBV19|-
CASSIDLVSGGYTF
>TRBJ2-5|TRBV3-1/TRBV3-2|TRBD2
CARPSGTSGGRIERSRETQYF
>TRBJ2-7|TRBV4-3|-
CASSQLGGDYEQYF
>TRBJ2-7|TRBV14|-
CASSQVSIKWGLVSYEQYF
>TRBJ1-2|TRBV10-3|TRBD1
CAISGPGTAYGYTF
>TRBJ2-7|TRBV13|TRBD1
CASSLGAPGQGAREQYF
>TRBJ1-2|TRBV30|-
CAVTVAYGYTF
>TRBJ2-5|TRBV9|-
CASSVLAYIGETQYF
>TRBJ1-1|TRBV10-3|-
CAISGYQGNTEAFF
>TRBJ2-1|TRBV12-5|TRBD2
CASRPSGGWNEQFF
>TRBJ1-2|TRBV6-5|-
CASVRRGANYGYTF
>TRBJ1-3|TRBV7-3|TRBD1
CASSFNRGDTIYF
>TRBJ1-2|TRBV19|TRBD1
CASSKPTGDSGYTF
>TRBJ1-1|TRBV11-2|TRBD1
CASSRGGAYTEAFF
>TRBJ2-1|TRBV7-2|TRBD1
CASSFDRGFYNEQFF
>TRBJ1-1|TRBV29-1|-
CSVEASGTEAFF